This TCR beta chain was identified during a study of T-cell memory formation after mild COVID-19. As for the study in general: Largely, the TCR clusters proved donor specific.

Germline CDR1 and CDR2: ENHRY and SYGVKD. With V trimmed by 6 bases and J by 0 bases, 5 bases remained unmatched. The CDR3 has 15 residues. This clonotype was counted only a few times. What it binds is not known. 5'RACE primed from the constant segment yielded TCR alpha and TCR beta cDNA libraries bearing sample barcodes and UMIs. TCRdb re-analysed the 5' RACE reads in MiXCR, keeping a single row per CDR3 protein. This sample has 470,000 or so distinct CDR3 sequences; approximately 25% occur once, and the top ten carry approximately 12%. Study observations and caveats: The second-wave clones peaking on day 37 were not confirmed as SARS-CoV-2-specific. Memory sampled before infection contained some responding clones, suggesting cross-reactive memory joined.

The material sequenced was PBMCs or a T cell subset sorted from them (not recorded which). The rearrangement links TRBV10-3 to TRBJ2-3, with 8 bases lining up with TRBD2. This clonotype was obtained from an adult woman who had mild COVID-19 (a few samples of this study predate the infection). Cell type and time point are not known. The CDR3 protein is CAIRPVAGSTDTQYF. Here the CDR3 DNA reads TGTGCCATCAGACCGGTAGCGGGAAGCACAGATACGCAGTATTTT.